This note documents a single T cell receptor beta chain sequence. Its target is not known. The data are from a study of OX40 agonist ivuxolimab in advanced cancers. For the study at large: A diagnosis of hepatocellular carcinoma, melanoma, renal cell or head and neck cancer was present in dose-escalation patients.

The germline V gene encodes CDR1 KGHSH and CDR2 LQKENI. The length of the CDR3 is 14 residues. V shed 1 base and J shed 5 bases, with 10 bases lying between them. Study-wide points: Relative to CD4+, CD8+ T cells held more expanded clones on average.

Systemic immunosuppression or a history of autoimmune disease excluded patients. Produced via immunoSEQ multiplex PCR; TCRdb's table is partial and in-frame only. In the table there are some 80,000 clones, about 88% of which are singletons. This chain uses TRBV18 with TRBJ2-3, with D possibly matching TRBD1 (6 bases). The sequence derives from an adult with an advanced solid tumor such as melanoma, head and neck, liver or kidney cancer. Sample: CD4+ or CD8+ T cells sorted from blood, taken in a trial of the OX40 agonist ivuxolimab. CDR3 residues: CASSPQGQKDTQYF. In DNA, the CDR3 is TGTGCCAGCTCACCACAGGGACAAAAAGATACGCAGTATTTT.